The present entry profiles one TCR beta chain with its context. The germline CDR1 and CDR2 sequences are SGHNT and YYREEE (reference sequence). This CDR3 spans 15 amino acids. The trim removed 0 bases at V and 9 bases at J, leaving 7 bases unmatched. This sample is drawn from a study of technical replicates of blood from a handful of donors. The repertoire was sequenced with immunoSEQ multiplex PCR; TCRdb's copy has only in-frame clones and lacks some. The sample yields around 84,000 clones, about 98% seen once. Sequenced sample: T cells isolated from PBMCs. The gene calls are TRBV5-4 and TRBJ2-1, with 9 nucleotides matching TRBD2. This receptor was taken from a human donor in good health. CDR3 sequence reads: CASSLGGAGGIEQFF. CDR3 in DNA: TGTGCCAGCAGCTTGGGAGGCGCGGGAGGGATTGAGCAGTTCTTC.